These 7 T cell receptor beta chains were sequenced from one sample in a study of CD8+ T cells in alopecia areata. As the sequencing template, cDNA was produced by extracting RNA and reverse transcribing it. Clones were sequenced by immunoSEQ multiplex PCR, and TCRdb holds only the in-frame ones, with some missing. The repertoire includes about 180,000 clones, approximately 59% of them detected once, and approximately 15% sits in the top ten. Sample: CD4+ T cells sorted from blood, taken at week 0. The receptors were gathered from a human donor with alopecia areata.

The CDR3 DNA follows: TGTGCCAGCACCGGACAGGGGGGGAATGAGCAGTTCTTC. Translation gives CASTGQGGNEQFF. V is TRBV6-5 and J is TRBJ2-1; 10 bases line up with TRBD1. V was pared by 7 bases and J by 7 bases, with 4 bases of the junction left unmatched. Looked up from germline, CDR1 is MNHEY and CDR2 is SVGAGI. There are 13 residues in the CDR3.

There are a few counts of this clone. The V and J genes are TRBV18 and TRBJ1-6, with D unresolved. From germline, CDR1 is KGHSH and CDR2 LQKENI. V dropped 5 bases and J dropped 5 bases, with 10 bases sitting between them. The CDR3 has 14 residues. In DNA, the CDR3 is TGTGCCAGCTCAATAGACAAGGATAATTCACCCCTCCACTTT. Its translation: CASSIDKDNSPLHF.

V usage is TRBV19 and J usage is TRBJ1-2; no clear D. CDR1 and CDR2 (germline): LNHDA, SQIVND (reference sequence). CDR3 length: 14 amino acids. Trimming shortened V by 4 bases and J by 2 bases, and 11 bases separated the two germline ends. In nucleotides, the CDR3 is TGTGCCAGTAGTAGAGATATAGCCAACTATGGCTACACCTTC. Amino acid sequence: CASSRDIANYGYTF.

This sequence joins TRBV29-1 and TRBJ2-5; D gene uncertain. Germline assignment: CDR1 SQVTM and CDR2 ANQGSEA. CDR3 length: 13 residues. V was cut by 6 bases and J by 2 bases, with 13 bases left in between. CDR3 loop: CSVTGRYQETQYF. CDR3 nucleotide sequence: TGCAGCGTGACGGGCAGATATCAAGAGACCCAGTACTTC. The complete variable domain, with remaining parts taken from reference TRBV29-1 and TRBJ2-5, reads SAVISQKPSRDICQRGTSLTIQCQVDSQVTMMFWYRQQPGQSLTLIATANQGSEATYESGFVIDKFPISRPNLTFSTLTVSNMSPEDSSIYLCSVTGRYQETQYFGPGTRLLVL.

J is TRBJ1-5 and V is TRBV29-1; D possibly corresponds to TRBD1 (6 bases). Looked up from germline, CDR1 is SQVTM and CDR2 is ANQGSEA. Deletions cut 6 bases from V and 8 bases from J, with 20 bases between. There are 14 residues in the CDR3. The CDR3 DNA reads TGCAGCGTCCCCAGACGGGGGCCCCGGGAGCCCCAGCATTTT. Translation: CSVPRRGPREPQHF.

The CDR3 region has the DNA TGTGCCACGGAACAGGTTTCCTACGAGCAGTACTTC. Amino acid sequence: CATEQVSYEQYF. V usage is TRBV2 and J usage is TRBJ2-7, with D perhaps matching TRBD1 (5 bases). V was cut by 10 bases and J by 1 base, with 11 bases left in between. CDR3 length equals 12 residues. Per the germline V gene, CDR1 is SNHLY and CDR2 is FYNNEI.

The chain employs TRBV6-5 and TRBJ2-5; D is possibly TRBD2 (5 bases). Germline V gene data show CDR1 as MNHEY and CDR2 as SVGAGI. Trimming took off 0 bases at V and 0 bases at J, with 8 bases between the two ends. CDR3 length: 15 amino acids. The DNA of the CDR3 is TGTGCCAGCAGTTACTCGCTAGCCTACCAAGAGACCCAGTACTTC. Protein: CASSYSLAYQETQYF.